This T cell receptor beta chain is from a study of identifying expanded T cells in peripheral blood. General study points: Across healthy donors, higher total template counts meant significantly greater roughly 2-week count variance. Technical replicates showed around 1.3 changed clones; two weeks about 16; four weeks 19.

Method: immunoSEQ multiplex PCR; TCRdb's copy keeps in-frame clones and lacks some. Of around 60,000 clones listed, about four fifths are singletons. The CDR3 consists of 14 residues. Germline loops: CDR1 SGHRS, CDR2 YFSETQ. V shed 0 bases and J shed 4 bases, with 7 bases lying between them. Healthy donors had no documented immune events, such as infections, while sampled. On this clone: The target antigen is unknown.

The origin of this receptor is a person aged 18 to 75 in good health. The material sequenced was blood. The chain joins TRBV5-1 to TRBJ1-4; D not certain. In DNA, the CDR3 is TGCGCCAGCAGCTTGGGGACGGTTAATGAAAAACTGTTTTTT. Protein: CASSLGTVNEKLFF.